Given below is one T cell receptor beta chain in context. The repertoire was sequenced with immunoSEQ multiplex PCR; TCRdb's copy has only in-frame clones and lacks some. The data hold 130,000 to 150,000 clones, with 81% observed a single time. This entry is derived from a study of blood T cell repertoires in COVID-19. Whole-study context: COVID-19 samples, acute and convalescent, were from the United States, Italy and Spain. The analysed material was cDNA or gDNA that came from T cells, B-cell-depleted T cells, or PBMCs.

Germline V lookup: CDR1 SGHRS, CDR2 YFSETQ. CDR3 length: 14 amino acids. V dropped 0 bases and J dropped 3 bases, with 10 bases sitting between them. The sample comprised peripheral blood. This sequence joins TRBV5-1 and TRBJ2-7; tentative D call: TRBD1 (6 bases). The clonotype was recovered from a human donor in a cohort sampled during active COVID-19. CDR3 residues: CASSLGAGDYEQYF. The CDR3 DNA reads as TGCGCCAGCAGCTTGGGTGCAGGGGACTACGAGCAGTACTTC. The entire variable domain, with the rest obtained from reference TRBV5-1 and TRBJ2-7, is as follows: KAGVTQTPRYLIKTRGQQVTLSCSPISGHRSVSWYQQTPGQGLQFLFEYFSETQRNKGNFPGRFSGRQFSNSRSEMNVSTLELGDSALYLCASSLGAGDYEQYFGPGTRLTVT.